These T cell receptor beta chains were read from a single sample in a study of T cells expressing NK-cell markers. TCRdb re-called the 5' RACE reads; every CDR3 protein appears as one record, without DNA. The clone table shows about 550,000 distinct CDR3 sequences, with the ten largest holding about 3.6%. The sample consisted of blood T cells: a sorted CD56 or NKG2C T cell subset, CD4+ or CD8+ T cells, or bulk PBMC T cells (not recorded which). These receptors originate from a man aged 18 to 29 in good health. Both conserved end residues are part of each CDR3.

V gene	J gene	CDR3 protein
TRBV12-3/TRBV12-4	TRBJ2-7	CASSPHRVSSHEQYF
TRBV7-2	TRBJ2-3	CASSPLHFSSTDTQYF
TRBV18	TRBJ2-7	CASSPGLAGVSYEQYF
TRBV5-6	TRBJ2-3	CASRAGLEKDTQYF
TRBV5-5	TRBJ2-6	CASSLGDTGANVLTF
TRBV20-1	TRBJ2-7	CSAKLAGGLRAGLPEQYF
TRBV21-1	TRBJ2-7	CASSPPLGATYYEQYF
TRBV12-3/TRBV12-4	TRBJ2-3	CASSGQAYTQYF
TRBV12-3/TRBV12-4	TRBJ1-1	CASSPHRTGPEAFF
TRBV5-1	TRBJ2-4	CASSSGTSGRAAKNIQYF
TRBV5-5	TRBJ2-1	CASSIGSEQFF
TRBV11-3	TRBJ1-4	CASSFSDRDNEKLFF
TRBV28	TRBJ2-1	CASSLFLGTSYNEQFF
TRBV6-1	TRBJ2-6	CASSNQDSGANVLTF
TRBV28	TRBJ2-1	CASSPIDLGDNEQFF
TRBV12-3/TRBV12-4	TRBJ2-2	CASRLAGVKNTGELFF
TRBV3-1	TRBJ1-1	CASSQGGVRAEAFF
TRBV9	TRBJ1-5	CASSGDVGGDQPQHF
TRBV20-1	TRBJ1-2	CSARDPHSGTGIYGYTF
TRBV27	TRBJ2-3	CASSFSLGTGTTDTQYF
TRBV6-5	TRBJ2-1	CASCLTGRFNGNEQFF
TRBV20-1	TRBJ2-2	CSASTLKGSMAGELFF